This entry is about one T cell receptor beta chain. Trimming left V 5 bases short and J 5 bases short, with 13 bases between. The CDR3 runs to 13 residues. Germline values: CDR1 SQVTM, CDR2 ANQGSEA. This sample was taken from a study of blood T cell repertoires in COVID-19. The table came from immunoSEQ multiplex PCR; TCRdb's copy has only in-frame clones and leaves some out. The sample carries some 50,000 clones, about nine tenths recorded once. The rearrangement links TRBV29-1 to TRBJ2-1, with D perhaps TRBD2 (5 bases). The source material was peripheral blood. The clonotype was recovered from a middle-aged man with acute or convalescent COVID-19. The CDR3 nucleotides are TGCAGCGTTCTCACGGGAAGAGACAATGAGCAGTTCTTC. Its protein is CSVLTGRDNEQFF.